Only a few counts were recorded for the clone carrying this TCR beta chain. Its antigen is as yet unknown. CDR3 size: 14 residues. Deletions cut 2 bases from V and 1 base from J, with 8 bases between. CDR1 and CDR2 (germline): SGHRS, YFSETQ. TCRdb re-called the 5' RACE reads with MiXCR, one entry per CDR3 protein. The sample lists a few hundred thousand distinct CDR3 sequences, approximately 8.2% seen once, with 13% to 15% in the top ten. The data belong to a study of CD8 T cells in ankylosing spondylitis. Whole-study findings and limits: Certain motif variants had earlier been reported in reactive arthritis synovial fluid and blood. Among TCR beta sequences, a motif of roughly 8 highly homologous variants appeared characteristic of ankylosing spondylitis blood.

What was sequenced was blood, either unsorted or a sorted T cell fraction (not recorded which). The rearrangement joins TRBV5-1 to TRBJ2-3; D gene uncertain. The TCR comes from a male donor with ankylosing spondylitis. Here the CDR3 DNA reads TGCGCCAGCAGCTTAGACGCCCGCACAGATACGCAGTATTTT. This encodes CASSLDARTDTQYF.